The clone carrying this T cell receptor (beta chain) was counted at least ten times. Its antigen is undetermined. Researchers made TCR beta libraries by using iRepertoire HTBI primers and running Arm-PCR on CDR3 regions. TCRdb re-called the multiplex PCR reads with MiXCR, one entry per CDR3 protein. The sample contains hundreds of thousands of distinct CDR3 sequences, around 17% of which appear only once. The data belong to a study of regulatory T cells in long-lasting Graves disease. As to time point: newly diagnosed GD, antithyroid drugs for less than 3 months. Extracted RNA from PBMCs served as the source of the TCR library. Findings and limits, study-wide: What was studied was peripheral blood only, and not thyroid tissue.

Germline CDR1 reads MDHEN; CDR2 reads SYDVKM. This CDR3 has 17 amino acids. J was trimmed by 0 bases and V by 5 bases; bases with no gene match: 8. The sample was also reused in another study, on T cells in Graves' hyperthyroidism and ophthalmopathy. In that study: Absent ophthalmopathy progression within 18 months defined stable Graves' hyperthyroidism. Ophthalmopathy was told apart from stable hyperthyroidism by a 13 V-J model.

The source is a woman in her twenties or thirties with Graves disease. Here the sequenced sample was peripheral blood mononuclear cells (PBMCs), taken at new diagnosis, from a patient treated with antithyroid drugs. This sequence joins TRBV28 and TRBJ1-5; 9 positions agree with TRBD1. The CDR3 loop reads CASSPFGDRVSNQPQHF. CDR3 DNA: TGTGCCAGCAGTCCCTTCGGGGACAGGGTTAGCAATCAGCCCCAGCATTTT. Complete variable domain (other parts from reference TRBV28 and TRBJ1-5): DVKVTQSSRYLVKRTGEKVFLECVQDMDHENMFWYRQDPGLGLRLIYFSYDVKMKEKGDIPEGYSVSREKKERFSLILESASTNQTSMYLCASSPFGDRVSNQPQHFGDGTRLSIL.